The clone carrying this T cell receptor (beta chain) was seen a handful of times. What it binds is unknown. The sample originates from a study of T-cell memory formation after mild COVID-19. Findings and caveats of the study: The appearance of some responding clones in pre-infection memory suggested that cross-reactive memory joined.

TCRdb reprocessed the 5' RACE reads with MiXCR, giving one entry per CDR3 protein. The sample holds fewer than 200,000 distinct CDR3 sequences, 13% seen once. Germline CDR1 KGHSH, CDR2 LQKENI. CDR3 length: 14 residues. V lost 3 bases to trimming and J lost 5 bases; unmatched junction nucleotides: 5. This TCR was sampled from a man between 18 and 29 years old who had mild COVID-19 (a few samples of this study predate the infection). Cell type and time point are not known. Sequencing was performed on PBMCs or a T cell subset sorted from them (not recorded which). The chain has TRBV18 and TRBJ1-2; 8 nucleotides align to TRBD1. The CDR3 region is CASSPRDRSYGYTF. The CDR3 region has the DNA TGTGCCAGCTCACCTAGGGACAGGAGTTATGGCTACACCTTC.